This T cell receptor beta chain was sequenced in a study of CD8 T cells in Susac syndrome. Overall study findings and caveats: The authors acknowledged that their TCR sequencing and HLA analysis involved a relatively small number of individuals.

The study sequenced TCR beta in blood CD8+ and CD4+ T cells. Purification of the CD8+ and CD4+ T cells relied on negative isolation, and TEMRA cells underwent FACS enrichment. This CDR3 comprises 16 residues. V dropped 4 bases and J dropped 3 bases, with 13 bases sitting between them. As for this clonotype: Antigen specificity is unknown.

Random hexamers primed reverse transcription of about 0.45 to 1 ug RNA. A multiplex approach, immunoSEQ multiplex PCR, amplified TCR beta CDR3 across 54 Vbeta and 13 Jbeta. TCRdb redid the calling of the immunoSEQ multiplex PCR reads with MiXCR, one entry per CDR3 protein. This table holds some 76,000 distinct CDR3 sequences, roughly nine tenths found once. The sequence was obtained from a human donor with multiple sclerosis. Sequenced sample: CD8+ T cells from PBMCs. The chain uses TRBV23-1 and TRBJ2-6; D ambiguous. TRBV23-1 is filed as an ORF, its function uncertain. CDR3 protein: CASSRPAYLGANVLTF. DNA for the CDR3: TGCGCCAGCAGTCGACCGGCTTATCTTGGGGCCAACGTCCTGACTTTC.